Listed below are T cell receptor beta chains from one sample, sequenced in a study of beta chain features in type 1 diabetes. Using immunoSEQ multiplex PCR, the repertoire was profiled, and TCRdb retains in-frame clones only, with some absent. The top ten clones hold roughly 0.11% of a sample with 600,000 to 700,000 clones, about an eighth of them seen once. Sample: naive CD4+ T cells from blood. The receptors shown here come from a man aged 25 to 45 with type 1 diabetes. The CDR3 runs from the conserved cysteine through the conserved F or W. Each record gives: CDR3 length, J gene, V gene, CDR3 protein.

>14|TRBJ1-2|TRBV10-3
CAISDPGQNYGYTF
>14|TRBJ1-1|TRBV7-3
CASSATGGRTEAFF
>14|TRBJ2-2|TRBV29-1
CSVAGRTNTGELFF
>13|TRBJ2-3|TRBV11-3
CASGASAADTQYF
>15|TRBJ2-2|TRBV9
CASSDGQGWVGELFF
>14|TRBJ2-1|TRBV4-3
CASSHLGGPDEQFF
>12|TRBJ1-6|TRBV19
CASSLLDSPLHF
>14|TRBJ2-2|TRBV28
CASREQGAPGELFF
>15|TRBJ2-5|TRBV14
CASSQGGSGGETQYF
>14|TRBJ2-3|TRBV29-1
CSVGGGIQPDTQYF
>12|TRBJ2-1|TRBV11-2
CASSETSYEQFF
>15|TRBJ1-2|TRBV6-1
CASSEDGYGGAGYTF
>13|TRBJ1-5|TRBV30
CAWSVRGYQPQHF
>15|TRBJ2-6|TRBV7-2
CASSPPWKGANVLTF
>15|TRBJ1-6|TRBV7-9
CASSFLGQANSPLHF
>15|TRBJ1-4|TRBV7-8
CASSLGLWGSEKLFF
>15|TRBJ1-2|TRBV29-1
CSVEELGTGGSGYTF
>14|TRBJ1-1|TRBV2
CASTRGGQGTEAFF
>16|TRBJ2-7|TRBV28
CASSFSVQRDPYEQYF
>15|-|TRBV7-2
CASSLAGQGSYEQYF
>13|TRBJ2-1|TRBV18
CASSPLGLLEQFF
>15|TRBJ2-1|TRBV29-1
CSVERPGRVGNEQFF
>14|TRBJ2-1|TRBV6-5
CASSFIDGYNEQFF
>14|TRBJ2-7|TRBV5-4
CASSAGQLTYEQYF
>14|TRBJ1-1|TRBV29-1
CSVEAGGRGTEAFF
>15|TRBJ2-5|TRBV7-2
CASSFTSGGGETQYF
>16|TRBJ1-5|TRBV4-2
CASSHLLDRGSQPQHF
>14|TRBJ1-2|TRBV27
CASSLFPGVYGYTF
>18|TRBJ2-2|TRBV25-1
CASSEYHPDRGRTGELFF
>15|TRBJ2-5|TRBV11-2
CASSRNGGAGETQYF
>13|TRBJ2-3|TRBV9
CASTGQATDTQYF
>13|TRBJ2-7|TRBV18
CASSPGQPYEQYF
>15|TRBJ2-2|TRBV6-6
CASSYREGRTGELFF
>17|TRBJ2-5|TRBV4-3
CASSQEVAAGGRETQYF
>14|TRBJ1-5|TRBV7-9
CASSLTGGNQPQHF
>15|TRBJ2-7|TRBV7-2
CASSSTGASSYEQYF